This record looks at one TCR beta chain sequence and its context. As yet, its antigen is unknown. All donors comprised healthy Caucasians. V was clipped by 1 base and J by 5 bases, with 13 bases between them. The CDR3 covers 15 residues. These data belong to a study of identical twins. A universal primer site was added by template switching, and unique molecular identifiers were carried by the cDNA. Via MiXCR, TCRdb re-called the 5' RACE reads, giving one row per CDR3 protein. The profile shows 500,000 or so distinct CDR3 sequences, roughly an eighth of them singletons. General study points: Conclusions relied on cross-sectional statistical analysis, not following the same donors.

The sample was also reused in another study, on yellow fever vaccine responses in identical twins.

What was sequenced was CD4+ T cells sorted from blood. This sequence originates from a woman younger than 30 in good health. This chain joins TRBV12-3 or TRBV12-4 and TRBJ2-3, with D possibly matching TRBD2 (6 bases). The CDR3 bases are TGTGCCAGCAGTTTAGGCGGGGTAGGAGGAGATACGCAGTATTTT. Its protein is CASSLGGVGGDTQYF.